Each of the 31 T cell receptor beta chains below was sequenced from the same sample in a study of post-analysis software for immune sequencing data. General study results and limits: Among about 5 TRBV segments more frequent in patients than controls were TRBV5-6, TRBV5-1 and TRBV20-1.

Their target antigens are unknown. TCR beta cDNA libraries had unique molecular identifiers. TCRdb re-derived calls from the PCR reads in MiXCR, one entry per CDR3 protein. The sample yields some 500,000 distinct CDR3 sequences, around 40% seen once. Sequenced material: blood. The source of these receptors is a girl between 10 and 17 years old with multiple sclerosis.

In this sample, this clonotype turned up a few times. The genes are TRBV29-1 and TRBJ2-1; 7 bases are a match to TRBD2. Per germline, CDR1 SQVTM and CDR2 ANQGSEA. V was clipped by 4 bases and J by 9 bases; unmatched bases: 12. This CDR3 region has 14 residues. For the CDR3, the DNA is TGCAGCGTTGTGAGGACTCTAGCGGAGGGTGAGCAGTTCTTC. Its protein is CSVVRTLAEGEQFF.

The chain joins TRBV4-3 to TRBJ1-4; D not resolved. Germline V lookup: CDR1 LGHNA, CDR2 YSLEER. This CDR3 comprises 14 residues. Trimming removed 1 base at V and 10 bases at J, with 13 bases between. CDR3 in amino acids: CASSQAPASGKLFF. The CDR3 bases are TGCGCCAGCAGCCAAGCTCCGGCGTCAGGAAAACTGTTTTTT.

The chain recombines TRBV3-1 with TRBJ2-5, with D tentatively TRBD2 (6 bases). The CDR3 extends over 15 amino acids. Per the germline V gene, CDR1 is LGHDT and CDR2 is YNNKEL (reference sequence). Trimming pared 0 bases from V and 4 bases from J, leaving 12 bases between. The CDR3 coding sequence is TGTGCCAGCAGCCAAGATGTTGATAGCGGAGAGACCCAGTACTTC. This translates into CASSQDVDSGETQYF.

The chain recombines TRBV4-3 with TRBJ2-3, with D perhaps matching TRBD1 (5 bases). CDR1 and CDR2 from the germline V gene are LGHNA and YSLEER. Trimming removed 1 base at V and 2 bases at J, with 13 bases between. CDR3 length: 16 residues. The DNA for the CDR3 is TGCGCCAGCAGCCAAGGGACCTGGGGCGACACAGATACGCAGTATTTT. The encoded protein is CASSQGTWGDTDTQYF.

This sequence joins TRBV28 and TRBJ2-7; 7 nucleotides agree with TRBD1. Trimming at V came to 6 bases and at J to 3 bases, leaving 8 bases not matched to a gene. The CDR3 spans 14 residues. Germline lookup yields CDR1 MDHEN and CDR2 SYDVKM. This CDR3 reads CASRTGTAYYEQYF. CDR3 bases: TGTGCCAGCAGGACCGGGACAGCTTACTACGAGCAGTACTTC.

This clonotype was counted only a few times. This chain uses TRBV20-1 with TRBJ2-1, with D possibly matching TRBD1 (5 bases). The CDR3 has 14 amino acids. Germline V CDR1 and CDR2: DFQATT, SNEGSKA (reference sequence). With 3 bases removed from V and 3 bases from J, the gap between germline ends came to 12 bases. The CDR3 sequence is CSARTTVHYNEQFF. The CDR3 DNA follows: TGCAGTGCTAGGACGACAGTCCACTACAATGAGCAGTTCTTC.

This clonotype was counted between two and nine times. This chain uses TRBV5-1 with TRBJ2-1; 7 nucleotides agree with TRBD2. The CDR3 consists of 14 residues. Germline V gene lookup returns CDR1 SGHRS and CDR2 YFSETQ. The V and J ends lost 7 bases and 8 bases, in that order; junction bases with no gene match: 12. As DNA, the CDR3 is TGCGCCAGCGAATCGGCCCCGGGGGGTGATGAGCAGTTCTTC. This translates into CASESAPGGDEQFF.

The V and J genes are TRBV10-3 and TRBJ1-5; D is uncertain. CDR1 and CDR2 from the germline V gene are ENHRY and SYGVKD. Trimming shortened V by 5 bases and J by 0 bases, and 14 bases separated the two germline ends. The CDR3 is 16 residues long. This CDR3 reads CAISREGSYSNQPQHF. In DNA form, the CDR3 reads TGTGCCATCAGTCGAGAGGGCAGCTATAGCAATCAGCCCCAGCATTTT.

Points on this clonotype: A much larger clonotype is one base distant, so this may be a read error. This chain joins TRBV2 and TRBJ2-7; the match to TRBD2 covers 10 bases. Germline lookup yields CDR1 SNHLY and CDR2 FYNNEI. The CDR3 is made up of 14 amino acids. The CDR3 is CASSRTSGSYVQYF. For the CDR3, the DNA is TGTGCCAGCAGCCGGACTAGCGGCTCCTACGTGCAGTACTTC. Full variable domain (remainder filled in from reference TRBV2 and TRBJ2-7): EPEVTQTPSHQVTQMGQEVILRCVPISNHLYFYWYRQILGQKVEFLVSFYNNEISEKSEIFDDQFSVERPDGSNFTLKIRSTKLEDSAMYFCASSRTSGSYVQYFGPGTRLTVT.

This clonotype occurred a few times. The rearrangement joins TRBV29-1 to TRBJ2-1; D is ambiguous. Germline CDR1 is SQVTM and CDR2 is ANQGSEA. The CDR3 consists of 13 residues. The CDR3 here is CSAKAPSYNEQFF. The CDR3 DNA reads as TGCAGTGCTAAGGCCCCCTCCTACAATGAGCAGTTCTTC.

This rearrangement joins TRBV5-1 to TRBJ1-6; TRBD1 is a possible D gene (6 bases). Looked up from germline, CDR1 is SGHRS and CDR2 is YFSETQ. V gave up 5 bases and J gave up 8 bases, with 14 bases separating them. The CDR3 is made up of 14 amino acids. CDR3: CASRMGAPDSPLHF. The DNA of the CDR3 is TGCGCCAGCAGGATGGGGGCGCCTGATTCACCCCTCCACTTT.

This clonotype was picked up a small number of times. The CDR3 bases are TGCAGCGTAACCTACAGCTCTGGGGCCAACGTCCTGACTTTC. Translating it yields CSVTYSSGANVLTF. The chain carries TRBV29-1 and TRBJ2-6; D gene uncertain. Germline values: CDR1 SQVTM, CDR2 ANQGSEA. The V end was cut by 6 bases, the J end by 0 bases, with 9 bases between. This CDR3 spans 14 amino acids.

This clonotype was observed a few times. One end of the junction does not line up with germline, which may come from a read error. The rearrangement links TRBV4-1 to TRBJ1-2; D remains ambiguous. The CDR3 totals 14 residues. Germline CDR1 MGHRA, CDR2 YSYEKL. For the CDR3, the DNA is TGCGCCAGCAGTCAAGGAAAGGGAGGTGGAGGCTACACCTTC. Translation: CASSQGKGGGGYTF.

The genes are TRBV20-1 and TRBJ2-1; 16 nucleotides align to TRBD2. Germline CDR1 and CDR2: DFQATT and SNEGSKA (reference sequence). J lost 3 bases, V lost 1 base, and 9 bases had no gene match. CDR3 length: 19 residues. The CDR3 reads CSARAAGTSGRAIYNEQFF. The CDR3 nucleotides are TGCAGTGCTAGAGCCGCCGGGACTAGCGGGAGGGCCATCTACAATGAGCAGTTCTTC.

This clonotype was observed a few times. V usage is TRBV10-3 and J usage is TRBJ2-5, with 7 bases lining up with TRBD2. The J call could be wrong; TRBJ2-7 is a better fit for the DNA end. Germline-derived CDR1 and CDR2 are ENHRY and SYGVKD. The CDR3 spans 14 residues. This CDR3 reads CAISESAGAYEQYF. DNA for the CDR3: TGTGCCATCAGTGAGTCTGCGGGAGCCTACGAGCAGTACTTC.

The sample holds many counts of this clonotype. This chain uses TRBV5-6 with TRBJ2-1; D not certain. Germline V gives CDR1 SGHDT, CDR2 YYEEEE. The ends were cut back, 4 bases at V and 4 bases at J, with 12 bases in the middle. This CDR3 is built from 14 residues. The CDR3 loop reads CASSVIYGYNEQFF. Written as DNA, the CDR3 is TGTGCCAGCAGCGTAATCTATGGGTACAATGAGCAGTTCTTC.

The chain uses TRBV2 and TRBJ2-1; the match to TRBD2 covers 8 bases. The CDR3 totals 16 residues. Unmatched junction bases numbered 7, after V lost 2 bases and J lost 4 bases. Germline V CDR1 and CDR2: SNHLY, FYNNEI. The CDR3 DNA reads TGTGCCAGCAGTGAATCCCTGGGACTAGGGTACAATGAGCAGTTCTTC. The encoded protein is CASSESLGLGYNEQFF.

The rearrangement joins TRBV4-1 to TRBJ2-7; 9 nucleotides align to TRBD2. CDR3 length: 15 residues. Germline values: CDR1 MGHRA, CDR2 YSYEKL. V shed 2 bases and J 3 bases; nucleotides not matched to a gene: 5. This CDR3 reads CASSQSGTSIYEQYF. As DNA, the CDR3 is TGCGCCAGCAGCCAATCCGGGACTAGCATCTACGAGCAGTACTTC.

This clonotype has only one observation. The genes are TRBV15 and TRBJ2-7; TRBD1 aligns across 7 bases. Per germline, CDR1 LNHNV and CDR2 YYDKDF (reference sequence). J gave up 12 bases and V 0 bases, and 5 bases lay outside the gene matches. This CDR3 comprises 12 residues. The CDR3 DNA is TGTGCCACCAGCAGAGATATAGGGGGCCTGTACTTC. Translating it yields CATSRDIGGLYF.

The chain uses TRBV9 and TRBJ2-4; 8 bases line up with TRBD1. CDR3 length: 14 residues. V shed 0 bases and J 4 bases; nucleotides not matched to a gene: 0. Germline loops: CDR1 SGDLS, CDR2 YYNGEE. For the CDR3, the DNA is TGTGCCAGCAGCGTAGGACAGGGGAAAAACATTCAGTACTTC. Amino acid sequence: CASSVGQGKNIQYF.

This sequence joins TRBV5-1 and TRBJ1-2; 8 positions agree with TRBD1. CDR3 length: 12 amino acids. CDR1 SGHRS and CDR2 YFSETQ come from the germline V gene. V lost 4 bases to trimming and J lost 11 bases; unmatched junction nucleotides: 7. The CDR3 DNA reads TGCGCCAGCAGCACGGGACAGGACTCATACACCTTC. Amino acids: CASSTGQDSYTF. The entire variable domain, with the rest obtained from reference TRBV5-1 and TRBJ1-2, is as follows: KAGVTQTPRYLIKTRGQQVTLSCSPISGHRSVSWYQQTPGQGLQFLFEYFSETQRNKGNFPGRFSGRQFSNSRSEMNVSTLELGDSALYLCASSTGQDSYTFGSGTRLTVV.

This clonotype has more than one count but fewer than ten. The V call is TRBV9, the J call TRBJ2-4; no firm D call. Deletions cut 4 bases from V and 1 base from J, with 9 bases between. The CDR3 is 14 amino acids. The V gene's germline CDR1 is SGDLS and CDR2 YYNGEE. CDR3 coding DNA: TGTGCCAGCAGCCCCGAAGGGGCCAAAAACATTCAGTACTTC. Translation gives CASSPEGAKNIQYF.

The V call is TRBV4-3, the J call TRBJ1-1; D gene ambiguous. The germline V gene has CDR1 LGHNA and CDR2 YSLEER. Trimming cost V 0 bases and J 5 bases, with 10 bases left between them. The CDR3 has 14 amino acids. The CDR3 DNA is TGCGCCAGCAGCCAAGAGGCAGCCCAAACTGAAGCTTTCTTT. This sequence encodes CASSQEAAQTEAFF.

There are a few counts of this clonotype. The rearrangement uses TRBV7-3 and TRBJ2-1, with D tentatively TRBD1 or TRBD2 (5 bases each). Trimming left V 3 bases short and J 5 bases short, with 5 bases between. CDR1 is SGHTA, CDR2 FQGTGA, per germline. The length of the CDR3 is 12 residues. CDR3 region: CASSLGHNEQFF. CDR3 nucleotides: TGTGCCAGCAGCTTGGGACACAATGAGCAGTTCTTC. The complete variable domain, with remaining parts taken from reference TRBV7-3 and TRBJ2-1, reads GAGVSQTPSNKVTEKGKYVELRCDPISGHTALYWYRQSLGQGPEFLIYFQGTGAADDSGLPNDRFFAVRPEGSVSTLKIQRTERGDSAVYLCASSLGHNEQFFGPGTRLTVL.

V and J are TRBV20-1 and TRBJ2-3; the match to TRBD1 covers 12 bases. The germline V gene encodes CDR1 DFQATT and CDR2 SNEGSKA (reference sequence). The CDR3 loop spans 14 amino acids. Unmatched junction bases numbered 3, after V lost 2 bases and J lost 6 bases. The CDR3, as DNA: TGCAGTGCTAGATGGGACAGGGGGCCGGATACGCAGTATTTT. It is translated as CSARWDRGPDTQYF.

This clonotype has a handful of counts. This chain links TRBV7-6 with TRBJ2-7, with D perhaps TRBD1 (6 bases). CDR3 length: 15 residues. The V end was cut by 5 bases, the J end by 5 bases, with 19 bases between. The germline CDR1 and CDR2 sequences are SGHVS and FNYEAQ. The CDR3 reads CASSTLGAGVDEQYF. The CDR3 DNA reads TGTGCCAGCAGCACCCTGGGGGCAGGCGTCGACGAGCAGTACTTC.

The CDR3, as DNA: TGTGCCAGCAGGGCTAGTAGCGCCTACAATGAGCAGTTCTTC. Its translation: CASRASSAYNEQFF. The genes are TRBV28 and TRBJ2-1; tentatively, D is TRBD2 (5 bases). The germline CDR1 and CDR2 sequences are MDHEN and SYDVKM. Trimming shortened V by 6 bases and J by 2 bases, and 11 bases separated the two germline ends. The CDR3 runs 14 residues.

The V and J genes are TRBV7-2 and TRBJ2-3, with 9 bases aligning to TRBD2. Trimming at V came to 5 bases and at J to 5 bases, leaving 8 bases not matched to a gene. Germline V CDR1 and CDR2: SGHTA, FQGNSA. The CDR3 has 15 residues. The CDR3 region has the DNA TGTGCCAGCAGCAATAGCGGGAGCGGGGGAGATACGCAGTATTTT. It codes for CASSNSGSGGDTQYF.

The chain recombines TRBV15 with TRBJ2-5, with 8 positions matching TRBD2. The closer fit of TRBJ2-7 to the DNA end suggests the J call may be wrong. The CDR3 contains 13 residues. Germline values: CDR1 LNHNV, CDR2 YYDKDF (reference sequence). The CDR3: CATRSSGSIEQYF. CDR3 DNA: TGTGCCACCAGATCCAGCGGGAGCATCGAGCAGTACTTC.

V gene TRBV12-3 or TRBV12-4 combines with J gene TRBJ2-7; TRBD1 matches 7 bases. The CDR3 has 15 residues. V dropped 3 bases and J dropped 4; count of bases not matched to a gene: 9. CDR3 nucleotide sequence: TGTGCCAGCAGTTTGGGAAAGGGGGCAGGGTACGAGCAGTACTTC. Its translation: CASSLGKGAGYEQYF.

This clonotype was seen only a few times. In DNA form, the CDR3 reads TGTGCCAGCAGCCCGGCGACAGGGGTCCACGAGCAGTACTTC. Protein sequence: CASSPATGVHEQYF. This rearrangement joins TRBV7-2 to TRBJ2-5, with 8 bases lining up with TRBD1. With the DNA end fitting TRBJ2-7 better, the J assignment may be wrong. CDR1 and CDR2 (germline): SGHTA, FQGNSA. This CDR3 is 14 amino acids long.